These T cell receptor beta chains were read from a single sample in a study of technical replicates of blood from a few donors. TCRdb keeps only in-frame clones here, not all; method: immunoSEQ multiplex PCR. The table records approximately 70,000 clones, nearly 97% of them present only once. Sample: T cells isolated from PBMCs. All receptors come from a human donor in good health. Both conserved end residues are part of each CDR3. Fields, in order: clone size, D gene, J gene, V gene, CDR3 length, CDR3 protein, CDR3 DNA. D genes are given only for firm matches. Size is omitted from some rows. Given values are once, few, many or a class for expanded clones.

- | TRBD1 | TRBJ1-4 | TRBV19 | 17 | CASSKARGPEGYEKLFF | TGTGCCAGTAGTAAAGCGAGGGGGCCGGAGGGATATGAAAAACTGTTTTTT
- | - | TRBJ2-7 | TRBV28 | 13 | CASSLLGHYEQYF | TGTGCCAGCAGTTTATTGGGACACTACGAGCAGTACTTC
- | - | TRBJ2-1 | TRBV11-3 | 12 | CASSGQYNEQFF | TGTGCCAGCAGTGGACAGTACAATGAGCAGTTCTTC
- | - | TRBJ2-5 | TRBV4-1 | 15 | CASSQVKGQGETQYF | TGCGCCAGCAGCCAAGTAAAGGGTCAGGGGGAGACCCAGTACTTC
- | - | TRBJ2-2 | TRBV25-1 | 18 | CASSPRTALLRSKWELFF | TGTGCCAGCAGCCCTAGGACAGCACTTTTAAGATCTAAGTGGGAGCTGTTTTTT
- | TRBD2 | TRBJ2-7 | TRBV2 | 14 | CASGEGGAGYEQYF | TGTGCCAGTGGGGAGGGAGGGGCGGGCTACGAGCAGTACTTC
- | TRBD1 | TRBJ1-5 | TRBV18 | 13 | CASSRDRALTQHF | TGTGCCAGCTCACGGGACAGGGCCCTGACCCAGCATTTT
- | - | TRBJ2-5 | TRBV5-4 | 14 | CASSLEGVRETQYF | TGTGCCAGCAGCTTGGAGGGGGTCCGGGAGACCCAGTACTTC
- | TRBD2 | TRBJ2-7 | TRBV13 | 14 | CASSLGTSGDEQYF | TGTGCCAGCAGCTTAGGTACTAGCGGGGACGAGCAGTACTTC
- | - | TRBJ1-4 | TRBV5-5 | 18 | CASSPTGKVAGTNEKLFF | TGTGCCAGCAGCCCAACAGGGAAGGTTGCTGGGACTAATGAAAAACTGTTTTTT
once | - | TRBJ2-3 | TRBV29-1 | 15 | CSVGRRDWSTDTQYF | TGCAGCGTTGGGCGGAGAGACTGGTCCACAGATACGCAGTATTTT
- | - | TRBJ2-3 | TRBV7-7 | 15 | CASSPARERTDTQYF | TGTGCTAGCAGCCCGGCCAGGGAACGGACAGATACGCAGTATTTT
- | - | TRBJ2-2 | TRBV5-6 | 17 | CASSLDRSTMGTGELFF | TGTGCCAGCAGCTTGGACAGGTCGACCATGGGCACCGGGGAGCTGTTTTTT
- | TRBD2 | TRBJ2-1 | TRBV7-6 | 14 | CASGRGVIYNEQFF | TGTGCCAGCGGACGGGGGGTGATCTACAATGAGCAGTTCTTC
- | TRBD1 | TRBJ2-3 | TRBV5-1 | 17 | CASNMEPGTGGTDTQYF | TGCGCCAGCAACATGGAGCCCGGGACAGGAGGCACAGATACGCAGTATTTT
- | TRBD2 | TRBJ2-7 | TRBV4-1 | 14 | CASSQVTSPYEQYF | TGCGCCAGCAGCCAAGTGACTAGCCCCTACGAGCAGTACTTC
- | TRBD1 | TRBJ1-4 | TRBV10-1 | 16 | CASSESTGTVGEKLFF | TGCGCCAGCAGTGAGTCGACCGGGACAGTCGGTGAAAAACTGTTTTTT
- | - | TRBJ2-7 | TRBV7-9 | 11 | CASSLLVEQYF | TGTGCCAGCAGCTTATTAGTAGAGCAGTACTTC
- | - | TRBJ2-2 | TRBV9 | 11 | CASGNSGELFF | TGTGCCAGCGGCAATTCCGGGGAGCTGTTTTTT
- | - | TRBJ1-2 | TRBV4-1 | 14 | CASSQVTAYYGYTF | TGCGCCAGCAGCCAAGTGACAGCTTACTATGGCTACACCTTC
- | TRBD2 | TRBJ2-1 | TRBV6-5 | 16 | CASSFHSGTSTNEQFF | TGTGCCAGCAGTTTCCACTCCGGGACTAGCACCAATGAGCAGTTCTTC
- | TRBD1 | TRBJ1-5 | TRBV28 | 21 | CASSPTRRPGTGFPPYQPQHF | TGTGCCAGCAGCCCTACAAGACGACCCGGGACAGGGTTTCCCCCGTATCAGCCCCAGCATTTT
- | TRBD1 | TRBJ1-2 | TRBV13 | 14 | CASSLQGAVGGYTF | TGTGCCAGCAGCTTACAGGGGGCTGTTGGTGGCTACACCTTC
- | TRBD1 | TRBJ2-6 | TRBV5-1 | 20 | CASSLAGGQAKISGANVLTF | TGCGCCAGCAGCTTGGCCGGTGGACAGGCTAAGATCTCTGGGGCCAACGTCCTGACTTTC
- | TRBD1 | TRBJ1-2 | TRBV19 | 16 | CASKTRGTGVGYGYTF | TGTGCCAGTAAGACCCGCGGGACAGGGGTAGGCTATGGCTACACCTTC
- | - | TRBJ1-5 | TRBV30 | 13 | CAWSVVPDQPQHF | TGTGCCTGGAGTGTGGTACCGGATCAGCCCCAGCATTTT
- | TRBD1 | TRBJ1-5 | TRBV29-1 | 15 | CSVGPGTDSNQPQHF | TGCAGCGTCGGACCGGGGACAGATAGCAATCAGCCCCAGCATTTT
- | TRBD2 | TRBJ2-7 | TRBV18 | 15 | CASSPTGTRGYEQYF | TGTGCCAGCTCACCTACCGGGACTAGGGGCTACGAGCAGTACTTC
- | - | TRBJ1-5 | TRBV19 | 13 | CASNDWSNQPQHF | TGTGCCAGTAACGACTGGAGCAATCAGCCCCAGCATTTT
few | TRBD1 | TRBJ2-7 | TRBV18 | 14 | CASSGTGGGDEQYF | TGTGCCAGCTCAGGGACAGGGGGAGGTGACGAGCAGTACTTC
once | - | TRBJ2-1 | TRBV6-5 | 14 | CASSRGQPYNEQFF | TGTGCCAGCAGCCGAGGACAGCCCTACAATGAGCAGTTCTTC
- | - | TRBJ2-7 | TRBV12-5 | 14 | CASGPGGVGYEQYF | TGTGCTAGTGGTCCCGGCGGCGTCGGCTACGAGCAGTACTTC
- | - | TRBJ2-5 | TRBV4-1 | 16 | CASSHPGLGFQETQYF | TGCGCCAGCAGCCATCCAGGACTCGGCTTCCAAGAGACCCAGTACTTC
- | - | TRBJ2-7 | TRBV6-1 | 15 | CASSDPRTVSYEQYF | TGTGCCAGCAGTGATCCCCGGACAGTGTCCTACGAGCAGTACTTC
- | - | TRBJ2-1 | TRBV9 | 14 | CASSVGYDTREQFF | TGTGCCAGCAGCGTAGGGTACGACACCCGAGAGCAGTTCTTC
- | TRBD1 | TRBJ2-1 | TRBV7-3 | 14 | CASSWDRGYNEQFF | TGTGCCAGCAGCTGGGACAGGGGATACAATGAGCAGTTCTTC
- | TRBD1 | TRBJ2-3 | TRBV5-4 | 20 | CASSRDGTGLIRDQQDTQYF | TGTGCCAGCAGTAGGGACGGGACAGGATTAATCCGGGACCAGCAGGATACGCAGTATTTT
- | - | TRBJ1-1 | TRBV10-2 | 13 | CASNPNRATEAFF | TGCGCCAGCAACCCTAACAGGGCTACTGAAGCTTTCTTT
- | - | TRBJ2-1 | TRBV7-3 | 13 | CASSPRGYNEQFF | TGTGCCAGCAGCCCCCGCGGCTACAATGAGCAGTTCTTC
- | - | TRBJ1-2 | TRBV7-8 | 15 | CASSSSRVANYGYTF | TGTGCCAGCAGCTCGAGCAGGGTAGCTAACTATGGCTACACCTTC
- | - | TRBJ2-7 | TRBV7-6 | 14 | CASSFTGSSYEQYF | TGTGCCAGCAGCTTTACAGGTAGCTCCTACGAGCAGTACTTC
- | - | TRBJ2-2 | TRBV27 | 15 | CASSLPGTNTGELFF | TGTGCCAGCAGTTTACCAGGCACGAACACCGGGGAGCTGTTTTTT
- | TRBD1 | TRBJ2-7 | TRBV28 | 14 | CASSLQGAPYEQYF | TGTGCCAGCAGTTTACAGGGGGCTCCCTACGAGCAGTACTTC
- | - | TRBJ1-2 | TRBV29-1 | 15 | CSVEVRQAANYGYTF | TGCAGCGTTGAAGTCCGGCAGGCCGCTAACTATGGCTACACCTTC
- | TRBD1 | TRBJ1-2 | TRBV6-5 | 13 | CAAYMEGAGGYTF | TGTGCCGCTTATATGGAGGGGGCAGGAGGCTACACCTTC
- | - | TRBJ2-7 | TRBV20-1 | 11 | CSASQGREQYF | TGCAGTGCTTCACAGGGGAGGGAGCAGTACTTC
- | - | TRBJ2-5 | TRBV28 | 12 | CASGRAGKTQYF | TGTGCCAGCGGCAGAGCAGGAAAGACCCAGTACTTC
once | TRBD2 | TRBJ2-7 | TRBV4-2 | 16 | CASSQDLRRETYEQYF | TGTGCCAGCAGCCAAGATCTAAGGCGGGAGACCTACGAGCAGTACTTC
- | TRBD1 | TRBJ2-6 | TRBV27 | 16 | CASSPTDRAGANVLTF | TGTGCCAGCAGTCCCACAGACAGGGCTGGGGCCAACGTCCTGACTTTC
- | - | TRBJ2-7 | TRBV6-1 | 15 | CASMPLGNPSYEQYF | TGTGCCAGCATGCCCCTAGGAAATCCCTCCTACGAGCAGTACTTC
- | - | TRBJ2-1 | TRBV19 | 15 | CASSITTVAIDEQFF | TGTGCCAGTAGTATAACGACGGTAGCTATTGATGAGCAGTTCTTC
once | - | TRBJ1-1 | TRBV7-8 | 14 | CASSWGGVNTEAFF | TGTGCCAGCAGCTGGGGGGGTGTGAACACTGAAGCTTTCTTT
- | TRBD2 | TRBJ2-7 | TRBV7-9 | 19 | CASSLVETVGGGVSYEQYF | TGTGCCAGCAGCTTAGTCGAAACGGTCGGGGGAGGGGTCTCCTACGAGCAGTACTTC
- | TRBD1 | TRBJ2-3 | TRBV28 | 14 | CASSLGGNPDTQYF | TGTGCCAGCAGCCTAGGGGGCAATCCAGATACGCAGTATTTT
- | - | TRBJ2-3 | TRBV12-5 | 17 | CASGLVLVAKITDTQYF | TGTGCTAGTGGTTTGGTACTAGTAGCCAAGATCACAGATACGCAGTATTTT
- | TRBD2 | TRBJ2-7 | TRBV2 | 14 | CASSGPSGSGEQYF | TGTGCCAGCAGTGGTCCTAGCGGGAGCGGCGAGCAGTACTTC
- | TRBD2 | TRBJ2-1 | TRBV7-7 | 16 | CASSSGSGGTYNEQFF | TGTGCTAGCAGCTCCGGTAGCGGGGGGACTTACAATGAGCAGTTCTTC